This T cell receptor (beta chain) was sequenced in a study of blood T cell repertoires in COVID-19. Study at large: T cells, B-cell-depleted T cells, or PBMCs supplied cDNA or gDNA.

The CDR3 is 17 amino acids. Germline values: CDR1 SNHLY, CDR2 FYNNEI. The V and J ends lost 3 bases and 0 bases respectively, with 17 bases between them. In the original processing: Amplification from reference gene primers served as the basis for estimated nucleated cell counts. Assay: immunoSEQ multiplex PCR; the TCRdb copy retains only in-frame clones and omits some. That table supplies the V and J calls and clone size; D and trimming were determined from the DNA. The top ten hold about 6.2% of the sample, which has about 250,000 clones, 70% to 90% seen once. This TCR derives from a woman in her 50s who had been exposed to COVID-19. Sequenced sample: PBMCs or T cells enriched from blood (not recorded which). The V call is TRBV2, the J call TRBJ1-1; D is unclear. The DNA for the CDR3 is TGTGCCAGCAGTGACATCCTAGAGCATGTTATGAACACTGAAGCTTTCTTT. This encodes CASSDILEHVMNTEAFF.